The 6 T cell receptor beta chains below come from one sample, sequenced in a study of blood T cells in healthy people across ages. Primed by a sample-barcoded 5' primer and a J-beta primer mix, a second PCR proceeded for about 6 to 12 cycles. TCRdb itself ran the 5' RACE reads through MiXCR, one entry per CDR3 protein. The sample has over a million distinct CDR3 sequences; around 25% are singletons. These data also formed part of another study, on T cells of mothers and their children.

Input material: blood. All receptors derive from a girl between 2 and 10 years old in good health.

This clonotype appeared a few times. This chain uses TRBV18 with TRBJ1-2; D perhaps matches TRBD1 (6 bases). In germline, CDR1 is KGHSH, CDR2 LQKENI. V was clipped by 6 bases and J by 5 bases, with 16 bases between them. This CDR3 has 14 amino acids. The CDR3 sequence: CASSQWGATYGYTF. In DNA form, the CDR3 reads TGTGCCAGCTCCCAGTGGGGGGCTACGTATGGCTACACCTTC.

This clonotype has a handful of counts. The J gene is TRBJ2-3, the V gene TRBV29-1, with TRBD2 matching over 7 bases. The V gene end was trimmed by 5 bases and the J gene end by 2 bases; junction bases not matched to a gene: 19. The CDR3 totals 18 residues. Germline assignment: CDR1 SQVTM and CDR2 ANQGSEA. The CDR3 coding sequence is TGCAGCGTTTTCCCCGTTCTGGCGGGGGAGACTCTCACAGATACGCAGTATTTT. Its translation is CSVFPVLAGETLTDTQYF.

The chain uses TRBV3-1 and TRBJ2-7; D not certain. The CDR3 consists of 13 residues. Germline loops: CDR1 LGHDT, CDR2 YNNKEL (reference sequence). Trimming removed 7 bases at V and 3 bases at J, with 13 bases between. This chain's CDR3 is CASTGRHNYEQYF. The CDR3 DNA sequence: TGTGCCAGCACCGGAAGACACAACTACGAGCAGTACTTC.

The V call is TRBV6-2 or TRBV6-3, the J call TRBJ1-4; no reliable D call. The V gene lost 4 bases and the J gene lost 4 bases, with 19 bases spanning the gap. Germline CDR1 and CDR2: MNHEY and SVGEGT. The CDR3 covers 17 residues. CDR3 in amino acids: CASSSRIWASFNEKLFF. CDR3 nucleotides: TGTGCCAGCAGTTCCCGGATTTGGGCATCATTTAATGAAAAACTGTTTTTT.

Comments on this clonotype: Germline and junction disagree at one end, which may indicate a read error. The rearrangement joins TRBV5-1 to TRBJ2-5; the match to TRBD2 covers 9 bases. This CDR3 is 15 amino acids long. In germline, CDR1 is SGHRS, CDR2 YFSETQ. The CDR3 reads CASSLVVASREGEFF. CDR3 sequence (DNA): TGCGCCAGCAGCTTGGTCGTGGCGTCGCGGGAGGGAGAGTTCTTC.

V and J are TRBV7-2 and TRBJ1-4; no definite D call. The germline V gene has CDR1 SGHTA and CDR2 FQGNSA. The CDR3 is 15 residues long. The V gene lost 0 bases and the J gene lost 8 bases, with 13 bases spanning the gap. This CDR3 is CASSLARGLGEKLFF. CDR3 DNA sequence: TGTGCCAGCAGCTTAGCACGGGGATTGGGCGAAAAACTGTTTTTT.